This T cell receptor beta chain came from a study of blood T cell repertoires in COVID-19. Overall study: Acute and convalescent COVID-19 samples came from the United States, Italy and Spain.

Germline-derived CDR1 and CDR2 are SNHLY and FYNNEI. The CDR3 covers 13 residues. V gave up 6 bases and J gave up 4 bases, with 10 bases separating them. Participants were aged about 18 to 100 years from around 24 US areas. Cohort 3 recovery required two negative PCRs, clearance, or symptom resolution. Original methodology: Estimation of nucleated cell counts was performed using reference gene primer amplification. Clones were read by immunoSEQ multiplex PCR, and TCRdb kept only the in-frame ones, dropping some. Clone size and the V and J calls come from that table; the DNA yielded D and trimming. The sample has over 300,000 clones, 70% to 90% seen once.

The chain carries TRBV2 and TRBJ1-3; tentatively, D is TRBD1 (6 bases). The source is a woman aged 25 to 39 who had recovered from COVID-19. Sequenced input: PBMCs or T cells enriched from blood (not recorded which). The CDR3 spells CASRAGVGNTIYF. CDR3 sequence (DNA): TGTGCCAGCAGGGCAGGGGTGGGAAACACCATATATTTT.